The rows below give T cell receptor beta chains drawn from one sample of a study of beta chain features in type 1 diabetes. Sequenced by immunoSEQ multiplex PCR; TCRdb stores in-frame clones only, minus some. In the table there are almost 350,000 clones, roughly 9% of which are singletons. Sequencing was performed on central memory CD4+ T cells from blood. These receptors were collected from a man younger than 45 with type 1 diabetes. CDR3s include the opening cysteine and the closing phenylalanine or tryptophan. Fields, in order: J gene, D gene, V gene, clone size, CDR3 protein, CDR3 DNA. The D gene is left open where the match is weak. Part of the rows lack a size; the others show once, few, many or a class for expanded clones.

TRBJ2-3	TRBD1	TRBV6-1	few	CASSARQGLGTDTQYF	TGTGCCAGCAGTGCCCGACAGGGTCTGGGCACAGATACGCAGTATTTT
TRBJ1-5	-	TRBV2	-	CASSEAVFLPQHF	TGTGCCAGCAGTGAAGCCGTTTTCCTCCCCCAGCATTTT
TRBJ1-2	-	TRBV6-5	-	CASSMDTLSDGYTF	TGTGCCAGCAGTATGGACACTCTCTCCGATGGCTACACCTTC
TRBJ2-3	-	TRBV30	-	CAWSPGDTQYF	TGTGCCTGGAGCCCGGGAGATACGCAGTATTTT
TRBJ1-6	TRBD1	TRBV7-2	once	CASSLKTGGSALHF	TGTGCCAGCAGCTTAAAGACAGGGGGGTCAGCCCTCCACTTT
TRBJ1-6	-	TRBV5-5	few	CASSLEWGSPLHF	TGTGCCAGCAGCTTGGAATGGGGTTCACCCCTCCACTTT
TRBJ1-1	-	TRBV29-1	-	CSVGVDPNTEAFF	TGCAGCGTTGGAGTAGACCCGAACACTGAAGCTTTCTTT
TRBJ1-1	TRBD1	TRBV13	few	CASTQWDSDTEAFF	TGTGCCAGCACCCAATGGGACAGTGACACTGAAGCTTTCTTT
TRBJ1-6	-	TRBV27	many	CASSLNNSPLHF	TGTGCCAGCAGTTTGAATAATTCACCCCTCCACTTT
TRBJ1-4	-	TRBV19	-	CASSRTGPTNEKLFF	TGTGCCAGTAGTAGAACAGGTCCAACTAATGAAAAACTGTTTTTT
TRBJ2-7	-	TRBV18	few	CASSPLPAAPYEQYF	TGTGCCAGCTCACCACTGCCGGCTGCACCCTACGAGCAGTACTTC
TRBJ1-4	-	TRBV5-1	many	CASRPGTPNEKLFF	TGCGCCAGCAGACCCGGGACACCCAATGAAAAACTGTTTTTT
TRBJ1-2	-	TRBV7-2	few	CASSLGAGEYGYTF	TGTGCCAGCAGCTTAGGGGCGGGGGAGTATGGCTACACCTTC
TRBJ2-2	-	TRBV11-2	-	CASSSQGTGELFF	TGTGCCAGCAGCTCACAGGGAACCGGGGAGCTGTTTTTT
TRBJ2-1	-	TRBV27	few	CASSHLRGGVGEQFF	TGTGCCAGCAGCCACTTACGAGGCGGGGTGGGTGAGCAGTTCTTC
TRBJ2-1	-	TRBV19	few	CASSIGKVGNEQFF	TGTGCCAGTAGTATAGGAAAGGTGGGCAATGAGCAGTTCTTC
TRBJ2-1	-	TRBV5-5	many	CASSFQGNEQFF	TGTGCCAGCAGCTTTCAGGGGAATGAGCAGTTCTTC
TRBJ2-2	-	TRBV18	few	CASSGPRTTGELFF	TGTGCCAGCTCGGGACCAAGGACCACCGGGGAGCTGTTTTTT
TRBJ1-6	-	TRBV9	many	CASSAGMVDNSPLHF	TGTGCCAGCAGCGCTGGGATGGTGGATAATTCACCCCTCCACTTT
TRBJ1-2	TRBD1	TRBV29-1	-	CSVAGQGNYGYTF	TGCAGCGTGGCGGGACAGGGGAACTATGGCTACACCTTC
TRBJ1-2	TRBD1	TRBV7-9	-	CASSLGAGGGYGYTF	TGTGCCAGCAGCTTAGGGGCAGGGGGAGGCTATGGCTACACCTTC
TRBJ1-2	-	TRBV4-3	few	CASSQDLKVNYGYTF	TGCGCCAGCAGCCAAGATTTGAAGGTTAACTATGGCTACACCTTC
TRBJ2-5	-	TRBV7-6	few	CASSLGGGIETQYF	TGTGCCAGCAGCTTAGGAGGCGGAATTGAGACCCAGTACTTC
TRBJ2-2	-	TRBV7-2	few	CASSRPTNEKNTGELFF	TGTGCCAGCAGCCGGCCCACGAACGAGAAAAACACCGGGGAGCTGTTTTTT
TRBJ1-5	-	TRBV7-2	-	CASSLNSNQPQHF	TGTGCCAGCAGCTTAAATAGCAATCAGCCCCAGCATTTT
TRBJ2-7	-	TRBV6-5	-	CASTSGYEQYF	TGTGCCAGCACTTCGGGCTACGAGCAGTACTTC
TRBJ2-7	TRBD1	TRBV4-3	few	CASSQASGQTYEQYF	TGCGCCAGCAGCCAAGCCTCGGGACAGACCTACGAGCAGTACTTC
TRBJ1-1	-	TRBV7-9	-	CASSLGRSAEAFF	TGTGCCAGCAGCTTAGGCCGGAGCGCTGAAGCTTTCTTT
TRBJ2-3	TRBD2	TRBV18	-	CASSPRGGGVQDTQYF	TGTGCCAGCTCACCACGTGGCGGGGGGGTGCAAGATACGCAGTATTTT
TRBJ1-6	-	TRBV7-9	-	CASSPIGQGSPLHF	TGTGCCAGCAGCCCGATCGGCCAGGGGTCACCCCTCCACTTT
TRBJ1-5	-	TRBV7-2	-	CASSLRGNGQPQHF	TGTGCCAGCAGCTTAAGAGGGAATGGTCAGCCCCAGCATTTT
TRBJ1-6	-	TRBV6-5	few	CASTIMIGSPLHF	TGTGCCAGCACCATTATGATAGGTTCACCCCTCCACTTT
TRBJ2-3	-	TRBV15	once	CATSREGPGADTQYF	TGTGCCACCAGCAGGGAGGGGCCGGGGGCAGATACGCAGTATTTT
TRBJ2-3	TRBD1	TRBV25-1	-	CASSEYLHGTGATDTQYF	TGTGCCAGCAGTGAATATCTCCACGGGACAGGAGCCACAGATACGCAGTATTTT
TRBJ1-1	-	TRBV18	-	CASSPGPHGDTEAFF	TGTGCCAGCTCACCCGGGCCCCATGGGGACACTGAAGCTTTCTTT
TRBJ1-4	-	TRBV6-1	few	CASSDRGFLEKLFF	TGTGCCAGCAGTGATCGGGGGTTCCTCGAAAAACTGTTTTTT
TRBJ1-4	-	TRBV10-3	-	CAISESNGLGYEKLFF	TGTGCCATCAGTGAGAGCAACGGTCTAGGATATGAAAAACTGTTTTTT
TRBJ2-2	-	TRBV7-2	few	CASSLGQTELFF	TGTGCCAGCAGCTTAGGGCAGACGGAGCTGTTTTTT
TRBJ2-2	TRBD2	TRBV5-1	-	CASRYLAGSGELFF	TGCGCCAGCAGATACCTAGCGGGTTCCGGGGAGCTGTTTTTT
TRBJ1-1	-	TRBV7-2	-	CASSSLGGAEAFF	TGTGCCAGCAGCTCCCTGGGGGGCGCTGAAGCTTTCTTT
TRBJ1-2	TRBD1	TRBV29-1	-	CSVTETGNYGYTF	TGCAGCGTCACCGAGACAGGGAACTATGGCTACACCTTC
TRBJ1-6	-	TRBV2	many	CASREDGRNSPLHF	TGTGCCAGCAGGGAGGATGGCCGTAATTCACCCCTCCACTTT
TRBJ1-6	TRBD1	TRBV11-2	-	CASSLTKGQTPLHF	TGTGCCAGCAGCTTAACGAAGGGACAGACACCCCTCCACTTT
TRBJ1-2	TRBD1	TRBV4-1	few	CASSQDEQADRFYGYTF	TGCGCCAGCAGCCAAGATGAGCAGGCGGACAGGTTCTATGGCTACACCTTC
TRBJ2-7	TRBD1	TRBV11-3	-	CASSLGSGTGSYEQYF	TGTGCCAGCAGCTTAGGATCCGGGACAGGGTCCTACGAGCAGTACTTC
TRBJ1-4	TRBD1	TRBV15	-	CATSRDLSRDRAEKLFF	TGTGCCACCAGCAGAGATCTTAGCCGGGACAGGGCTGAAAAACTGTTTTTT
TRBJ2-6	-	TRBV19	-	CASSMPRAGANVLTF	TGTGCCAGTAGTATGCCGAGAGCCGGGGCCAACGTCCTGACTTTC
TRBJ1-2	-	TRBV10-3	many	CATYRDGYTF	TGTGCCACGTACCGGGATGGCTACACCTTC
TRBJ1-6	-	TRBV27	few	CASGRRGESPLHF	TGTGCCAGCGGCCGGCGGGGCGAATCACCCCTCCACTTT
TRBJ2-7	TRBD1	TRBV5-6	few	CASSLGTGTGAGQYF	TGTGCCAGCAGCTTGGGGACCGGGACAGGGGCAGGGCAGTACTTC